These 23 T cell receptor beta chains were all obtained from the same sample, sequenced in a study of blood T cells in healthy people across ages. Then a second PCR, running roughly 6 to 11 cycles, was carried out with a sample-barcoded 5' primer and a J-beta primer mix. TCRdb fed the 5' RACE reads into MiXCR, producing one record per CDR3 protein. The sample lists roughly 2 million distinct CDR3 sequences; 49% were seen once. Sequencing was carried out using blood. The receptors were gathered from a woman aged 40 to 55 in good health.

In this sample, this clonotype turned up once. The gene calls are TRBV28 and TRBJ1-1; a possible D gene is TRBD1 (5 bases). Germline V gene sequence: CDR1 MDHEN, CDR2 SYDVKM. CDR3 length: 17 amino acids. V lost 5 bases and J 5 bases, leaving 24 bases between the germline ends. DNA of the CDR3: TGTGCCAGCAGTCGGGCCGGGGCGAAGGGGCTATGGACTGAAGCTTTCTTT. It encodes CASSRAGAKGLWTEAFF.

V is TRBV4-3 and J is TRBJ2-1; D is uncertain. CDR3 length: 13 residues. Germline lookup yields CDR1 LGHNA and CDR2 YSLEER. Trimming removed 2 bases at V and 9 bases at J, with 11 bases between. The CDR3 DNA follows: TGCGCCAGCAGCCAAAACGCGCAGAGTGAGCAGTTCTTC. Translation gives CASSQNAQSEQFF.

This chain joins TRBV6-2 or TRBV6-3 and TRBJ2-4, with D perhaps matching TRBD2 (6 bases). The DNA end is more similar to TRBJ2-5, so the J call may be wrong. Germline V gene data show CDR1 as MNHEY and CDR2 as SVGEGT. This CDR3 region has 14 residues. CDR3 sequence: CASSSTTSQETQYF. The CDR3 DNA reads TGTGCCAGCAGTTCGACGACTAGCCAAGAGACCCAGTACTTC.

The chain uses TRBV24-1 and TRBJ2-1, with TRBD2 as a possible D gene (5 bases). The V end lost 5 bases, the J end lost 1 base, and 14 bases lay between the germline ends. The germline V gene encodes CDR1 KGHDR and CDR2 SFDVKD. The CDR3 length is 16 residues. The CDR3 spells CATSAGDGNSYNEQFF. The CDR3 DNA follows: TGTGCCACCAGTGCCGGAGACGGGAATTCCTACAATGAGCAGTTCTTC.

V gene TRBV2 combines with J gene TRBJ1-5; D gene unclear. This CDR3 has 14 amino acids. Trimming cost V 4 bases and J 7 bases, with 14 bases left between them. Germline V gives CDR1 SNHLY, CDR2 FYNNEI. The CDR3 DNA sequence: TGTGCCAGCAGTGGACCGATTCTTCTCCAGCCCCAGCATTTT. Amino acids: CASSGPILLQPQHF.

The genes are TRBV4-2 and TRBJ2-1, with TRBD2 matching 8 bases. Trimming took 0 bases from V and 7 from J; bases not matched to a gene: 5. The germline V gene has CDR1 LGHNA and CDR2 YNFKEQ. The CDR3 has 15 residues. CDR3 sequence: CASSQESGGWNEQFF. The CDR3 DNA sequence: TGTGCCAGCAGCCAAGAGAGCGGGGGTTGGAATGAGCAGTTCTTC.

The chain couples TRBV28 to TRBJ1-5; 9 positions agree with TRBD1. CDR1 MDHEN and CDR2 SYDVKM come from the germline V gene. The CDR3 has 15 amino acids. After removal of 8 bases from V and 3 bases from J, the junction contained 8 bases not matched to a gene. The CDR3 is CASSVGDRDNQPQHF. DNA for the CDR3: TGTGCCAGCTCCGTTGGGGACAGGGACAATCAGCCCCAGCATTTT.

This clonotype was picked up a small number of times. The chain carries TRBV27 and TRBJ2-6; a possible D gene is TRBD1 (5 bases). Germline-derived CDR1 and CDR2 are MNHEY and SMNVEV (reference sequence). This CDR3 comprises 16 residues. Trimming took 6 bases from V and 0 from J, leaving 12 bases between them. The CDR3 DNA follows: TGTGCCAGCAGGAACAGGTCAGACTCTGGGGCCAACGTCCTGACTTTC. Residues: CASRNRSDSGANVLTF.

There are many counts of this clonotype. This sequence joins TRBV29-1 and TRBJ1-4; D is perhaps TRBD1 (6 bases). The V gene lost 7 bases and the J gene lost 3 bases, with 12 bases spanning the gap. The germline gives CDR1 SQVTM, CDR2 ANQGSEA. CDR3 length: 13 amino acids. In DNA form, the CDR3 reads TGCAGCGCCTTCGGGGGGCCTAATGAAAAACTGTTTTTT. Translation: CSAFGGPNEKLFF.

V usage is TRBV6-5 and J usage is TRBJ1-4; D ambiguous. Trimming removed 2 bases at V and 0 bases at J, with 7 bases between. This CDR3 comprises 15 residues. CDR1 MNHEY and CDR2 SVGAGI come from the germline V gene. The CDR3 reads CASSYRRPTNEKLFF. In nucleotides, the CDR3 is TGTGCCAGCAGTTACCGACGCCCAACTAATGAAAAACTGTTTTTT.

CDR3 amino acids: CASSLARAWRTEYGYTF. CDR3 sequence (DNA): TGTGCCAGCAGCTTAGCTAGAGCCTGGAGGACTGAATATGGCTACACCTTC. The chain is built from TRBV7-2 and TRBJ1-2; D not certain. The CDR3 loop spans 17 amino acids. Germline V gene sequence: CDR1 SGHTA, CDR2 FQGNSA. V was trimmed by 0 bases and J by 5 bases, leaving 19 bases between them.

The chain links TRBV2 to TRBJ2-6; TRBD2 agrees at 7 bases. The CDR3 loop spans 19 amino acids. Germline loops: CDR1 SNHLY, CDR2 FYNNEI. Germline trimming cut 7 bases from V and 0 bases from J; bases unmatched to any gene: 15. The CDR3 loop is CASTPAGRGGNSGANVLTF. CDR3 nucleotide sequence: TGTGCCAGCACCCCGGCAGGTCGCGGGGGTAACTCTGGGGCCAACGTCCTGACTTTC.

About this clonotype itself: Sequence at one end of the junction differs from germline and may be a read error. This sequence joins TRBV12-3 or TRBV12-4 and TRBJ2-3; 8 bases fit TRBD2. The CDR3 is made up of 16 amino acids. The chain's CDR3 is CASRLFAGGGTDMQYF. The CDR3 coding sequence is TGTGCCAGCAGACTTTTTGCGGGGGGAGGCACAGATATGCAGTATTTT.

This chain links TRBV28 with TRBJ1-5; D is uncertain. V shed 2 bases and J shed 7 bases, with 18 bases lying between them. The length of the CDR3 is 16 residues. CDR1 is MDHEN and CDR2 is SYDVKM in the germline V gene. The CDR3 DNA follows: TGTGCCAGCAGTTTAAGGGTCCCGTATGAAAGACAGCCCCAGCATTTT. It translates to CASSLRVPYERQPQHF. The full variable domain, rest sourced from reference TRBV28 and TRBJ1-5, is DVKVTQSSRYLVKRTGEKVFLECVQDMDHENMFWYRQDPGLGLRLIYFSYDVKMKEKGDIPEGYSVSREKKERFSLILESASTNQTSMYLCASSLRVPYERQPQHFGDGTRLSIL.

The V gene is TRBV20-1, the J gene TRBJ2-4, with 10 bases fitting TRBD2. The CDR3 is made up of 17 amino acids. J gave up 0 bases and V 0 bases, and 5 bases lay outside the gene matches. Germline V gene sequence: CDR1 DFQATT, CDR2 SNEGSKA (reference sequence). CDR3 protein: CSAREELAGLAKNIQYF. CDR3 DNA sequence: TGCAGTGCTAGAGAGGAACTAGCGGGACTAGCCAAAAACATTCAGTACTTC.

The V and J genes are TRBV29-1 and TRBJ2-7; 8 bases match TRBD1. Germline trimming cut 0 bases from V and 10 bases from J; bases unmatched to any gene: 14. The CDR3 totals 15 residues. Germline V gene lookup returns CDR1 SQVTM and CDR2 ANQGSEA. The chain's CDR3 is CSVEDGGNRGVAQYF. CDR3 sequence (DNA): TGCAGCGTTGAAGATGGTGGGAACAGGGGGGTGGCCCAGTACTTC.

This chain connects TRBV10-1 to TRBJ2-3; D not resolved. CDR1 and CDR2 (germline): WNHNN, SYGVQD (reference sequence). V gave up 2 bases and J gave up 6 bases, with 12 bases separating them. This CDR3 has 14 amino acids. CDR3 loop: CASSEHGSLDTQYF. CDR3 bases: TGCGCCAGCAGTGAGCACGGCTCCTTGGATACGCAGTATTTT.

J is TRBJ2-5 and V is TRBV15; D is possibly TRBD1 or TRBD2 (5 bases each). With 3 bases removed from V and 1 base from J, the gap between germline ends came to 9 bases. The length of the CDR3 is 14 residues. Per the germline V gene, CDR1 is LNHNV and CDR2 is YYDKDF (reference sequence). CDR3 DNA: TGTGCCACCAGCAGCCGGGACGGCCAAGAGACCCAGTACTTC. Encoded protein: CATSSRDGQETQYF.

The chain carries TRBV20-1 and TRBJ1-1; 10 bases fit TRBD1. CDR1 is DFQATT, CDR2 SNEGSKA, per germline (reference sequence). The CDR3 has 13 residues. The junction had 1 base not matched to a gene; V was cut back by 5 bases and J by 1 base. The CDR3 DNA reads TGCAGTGCTGGGGACAGGGGGAACACTGAAGCTTTCTTT. Translating it yields CSAGDRGNTEAFF.

The chain is built from TRBV6-5 and TRBJ2-5; D could derive from TRBD1 or TRBD2 (5 bases each). Germline values: CDR1 MNHEY, CDR2 SVGAGI. Trimming left V 4 bases short and J 5 bases short, with 14 bases between. The CDR3 covers 14 residues. CDR3 region: CASSSRDGRETQYF. For the CDR3, the DNA is TGTGCCAGCAGTTCGAGGGACGGTAGGGAGACCCAGTACTTC.

This clonotype has a handful of counts. V is TRBV15 and J is TRBJ2-7, with D hard to call. CDR1 is LNHNV and CDR2 is YYDKDF in the germline V gene (reference sequence). The CDR3 is made up of 12 amino acids. The germline V and J ends were trimmed by 7 bases and 3 bases, with 10 bases remaining between them. CDR3 nucleotides: TGTGCCACCAAGGGATCCGGCTACGAGCAGTACTTC. Its protein product is CATKGSGYEQYF.

This clonotype came up once. V is TRBV20-1 and J is TRBJ2-1; TRBD2 agrees at 9 bases. The closer fit of TRBJ2-7 to the DNA end suggests the J call may be wrong. CDR1 and CDR2 (germline): DFQATT, SNEGSKA (reference sequence). There are 16 residues in the CDR3. The CDR3 DNA sequence: TGCAGTGCTATCTCGATTAGCGGGGGATTATACAATGAGCAGTACTTC. Amino acid sequence: CSAISISGGLYNEQYF.

The chain is built from TRBV7-2 and TRBJ1-1; no definite D call. Trimming cost V 1 base and J 8 bases, with 8 bases left between them. The CDR3 runs 12 residues. CDR1 and CDR2 (germline): SGHTA, FQGNSA. Here the CDR3 reads CASSLEAGEAFF. The CDR3 DNA reads TGTGCCAGCAGCTTAGAGGCGGGGGAAGCTTTCTTT.